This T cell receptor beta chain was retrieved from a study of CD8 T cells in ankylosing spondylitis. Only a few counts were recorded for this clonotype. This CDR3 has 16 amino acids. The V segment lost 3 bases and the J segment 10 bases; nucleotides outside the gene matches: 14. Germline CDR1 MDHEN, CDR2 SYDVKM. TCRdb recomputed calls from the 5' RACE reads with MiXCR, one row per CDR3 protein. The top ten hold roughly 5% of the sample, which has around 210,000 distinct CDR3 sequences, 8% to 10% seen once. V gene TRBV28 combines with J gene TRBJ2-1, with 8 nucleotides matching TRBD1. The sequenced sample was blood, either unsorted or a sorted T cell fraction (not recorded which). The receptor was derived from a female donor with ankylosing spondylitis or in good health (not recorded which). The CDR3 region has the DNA TGTGCCAGCAGTTTCAGGGGGCGAGGGTTGAGGGGCGAGCAGTTCTTC. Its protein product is CASSFRGRGLRGEQFF.